This T cell receptor (beta chain) was sequenced during a study of blood T cells in healthy people across ages. Broader study findings: Any changes in expanded clonotypes were possibly confounded, as donor CMV status remained unknown. As age increased, TCR beta diversity per million T cells fell in a roughly linear fashion.

Of note for this clonotype: The antigen remains undetermined.

With a J-beta primer mix and a sample-barcoded 5' primer, a second PCR ran about 6 to 11 cycles. TCRdb re-derived calls from the 5' RACE reads in MiXCR, one entry per CDR3 protein. The sample gives roughly 1.9 million distinct CDR3 sequences, around 40% of which show up once; more than 20% is in the top ten. The study recruited healthy Caucasian donors from Russia who were aged roughly 6 to 95. The CDR3 runs to 13 residues. Germline V gives CDR1 SGHAT, CDR2 FQNNGV. The V end lost 3 bases, the J end lost 14 bases, and 16 bases lay between the germline ends. V and J are TRBV11-2 and TRBJ2-2, with D possibly TRBD1 on 5 matching bases. This sequence originates from a human donor in good health. The sample comprised blood. The CDR3 region is CASSLRQSSVLFF. CDR3 coding DNA: TGTGCCAGCAGCTTGAGACAGTCGTCGGTCCTGTTTTTT. The variable domain in full, with the rest retrieved from reference TRBV11-2 and TRBJ2-2, is EAGVAQSPRYKIIEKRQSVAFWCNPISGHATLYWYQQILGQGPKLLIQFQNNGVVDDSQLPKDRFSAERLKGVDSTLKIQPAKLEDSAVYLCASSLRQSSVLFFGEGSRLTVL.